This TCR beta chain was obtained from a study of T cells after yellow fever vaccination. Turning to the study itself: Fractions of low cell number were prepared using SMART-Seq v4 Ultra Low Input.

In the case of this clonotype: Relative to the germline gene, one junction end is altered; a read error may explain this.

TCRdb reprocessed the 5' RACE reads with MiXCR, giving one entry per CDR3 protein. The sample shows more than 300,000 distinct CDR3 sequences, around 10% of them seen only once. The clonotype was recovered from a man younger than 35 who received the YFV17D yellow fever vaccine. This sample comprised CD4+ T cells sorted from PBMCs, obtained 45 days after the yellow fever booster vaccination.

The DNA of the CDR3 is TGCGCCAGCAGCCGTCTAGCGGGGTTGGATAGGCAGTATTTT. It specifies CASSRLAGLDRQYF. V is TRBV4-1 and J is TRBJ2-3; 9 positions agree with TRBD2. This CDR3 contains 14 residues. The germline CDR1 and CDR2 sequences are MGHRA and YSYEKL.